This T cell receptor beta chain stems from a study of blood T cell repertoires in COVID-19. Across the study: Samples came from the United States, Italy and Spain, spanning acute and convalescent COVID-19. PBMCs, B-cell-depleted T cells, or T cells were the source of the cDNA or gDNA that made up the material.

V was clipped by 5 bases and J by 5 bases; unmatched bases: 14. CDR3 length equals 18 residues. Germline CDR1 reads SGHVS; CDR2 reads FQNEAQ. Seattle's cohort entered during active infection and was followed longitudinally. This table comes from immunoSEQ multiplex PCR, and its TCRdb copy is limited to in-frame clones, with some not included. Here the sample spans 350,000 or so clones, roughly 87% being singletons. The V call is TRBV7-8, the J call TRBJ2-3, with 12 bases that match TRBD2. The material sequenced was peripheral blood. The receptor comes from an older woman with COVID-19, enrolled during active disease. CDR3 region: CASSELAGGPRRVDTQYF. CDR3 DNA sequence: TGTGCCAGCAGCGAACTAGCGGGGGGCCCTAGGAGGGTAGATACGCAGTATTTT.